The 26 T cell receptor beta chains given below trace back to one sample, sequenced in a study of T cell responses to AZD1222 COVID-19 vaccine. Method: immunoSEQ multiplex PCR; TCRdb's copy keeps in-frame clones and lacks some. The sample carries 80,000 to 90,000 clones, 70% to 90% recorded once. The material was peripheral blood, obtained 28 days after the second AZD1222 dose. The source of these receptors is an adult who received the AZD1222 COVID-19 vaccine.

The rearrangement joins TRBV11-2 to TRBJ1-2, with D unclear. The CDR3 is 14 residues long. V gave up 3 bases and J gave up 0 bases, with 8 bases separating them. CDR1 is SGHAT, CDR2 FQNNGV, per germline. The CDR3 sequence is CASSFVDTNYGYTF. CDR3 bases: TGTGCCAGCAGCTTTGTCGACACTAACTATGGCTACACCTTC.

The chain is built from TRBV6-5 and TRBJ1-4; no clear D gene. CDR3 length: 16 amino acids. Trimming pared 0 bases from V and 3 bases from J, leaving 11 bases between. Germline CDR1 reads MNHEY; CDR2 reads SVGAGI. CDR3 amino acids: CASSYSGFLANEKLFF. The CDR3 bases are TGTGCCAGCAGTTACTCTGGGTTCTTAGCTAATGAAAAACTGTTTTTT.

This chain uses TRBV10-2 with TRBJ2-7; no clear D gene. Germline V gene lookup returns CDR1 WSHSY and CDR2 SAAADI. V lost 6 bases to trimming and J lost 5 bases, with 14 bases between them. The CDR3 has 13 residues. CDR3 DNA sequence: TGCGCCAGCAGCGTGTGGGGATCAGACGAGCAGTACTTC. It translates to CASSVWGSDEQYF.

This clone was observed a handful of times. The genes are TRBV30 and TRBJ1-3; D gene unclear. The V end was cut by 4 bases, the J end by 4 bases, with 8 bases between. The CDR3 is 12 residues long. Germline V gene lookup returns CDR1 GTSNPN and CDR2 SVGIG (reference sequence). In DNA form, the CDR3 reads TGTGCCTGGAAAAGGTCGGGAAACACCATATATTTT. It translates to CAWKRSGNTIYF.

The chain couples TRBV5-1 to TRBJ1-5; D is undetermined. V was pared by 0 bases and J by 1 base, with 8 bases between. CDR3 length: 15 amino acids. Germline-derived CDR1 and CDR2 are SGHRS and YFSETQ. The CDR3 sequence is CASSLGTQSNQPQHF. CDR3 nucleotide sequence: TGCGCCAGCAGCTTGGGTACACAGAGCAATCAGCCCCAGCATTTT.

The CDR3 region is CASSQTGDYSNQPQHF. For the CDR3, the DNA is TGTGCCAGCAGCCAAACAGGGGACTATAGCAATCAGCCCCAGCATTTT. The J gene is TRBJ1-5, the V gene TRBV5-8, with TRBD1 identical over 7 bases. Germline CDR1 SGHTS, CDR2 YDEGEE. V trimming: 4 bases; J trimming: 0 bases; junction bases outside the gene matches: 7. The CDR3 totals 16 residues.

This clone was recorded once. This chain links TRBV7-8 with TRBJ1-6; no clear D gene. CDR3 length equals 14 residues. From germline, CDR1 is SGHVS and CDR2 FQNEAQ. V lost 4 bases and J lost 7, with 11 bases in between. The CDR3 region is CASSSGALNSPLHF. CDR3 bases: TGTGCCAGCAGCTCTGGCGCTTTAAATTCACCCCTCCACTTT.

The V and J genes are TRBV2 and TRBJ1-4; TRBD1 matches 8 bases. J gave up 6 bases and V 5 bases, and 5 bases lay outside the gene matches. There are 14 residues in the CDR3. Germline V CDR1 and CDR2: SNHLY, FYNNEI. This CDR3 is CASSIQGADEKLFF. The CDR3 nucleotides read TGTGCCAGCAGTATTCAGGGGGCTGATGAAAAACTGTTTTTT.

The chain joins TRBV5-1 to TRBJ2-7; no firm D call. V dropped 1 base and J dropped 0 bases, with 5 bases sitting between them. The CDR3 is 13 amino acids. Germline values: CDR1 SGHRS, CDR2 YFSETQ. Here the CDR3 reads CASSLSTSYEQYF. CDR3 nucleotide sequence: TGCGCCAGCAGCTTGAGCACCTCCTACGAGCAGTACTTC.

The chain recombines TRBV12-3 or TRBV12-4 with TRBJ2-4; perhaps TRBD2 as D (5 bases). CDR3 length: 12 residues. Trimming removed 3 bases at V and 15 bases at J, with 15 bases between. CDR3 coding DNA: TGTGCCAGCAGTTTGGGTGGCGGGCTGGGGTACTTC. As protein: CASSLGGGLGYF.

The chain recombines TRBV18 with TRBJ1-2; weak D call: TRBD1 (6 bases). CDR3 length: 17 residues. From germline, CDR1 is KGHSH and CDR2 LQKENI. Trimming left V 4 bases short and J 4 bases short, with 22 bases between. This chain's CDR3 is CASSRTEQGGRGYGYTF. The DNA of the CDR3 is TGTGCCAGCTCACGAACTGAACAGGGCGGACGGGGCTATGGCTACACCTTC.

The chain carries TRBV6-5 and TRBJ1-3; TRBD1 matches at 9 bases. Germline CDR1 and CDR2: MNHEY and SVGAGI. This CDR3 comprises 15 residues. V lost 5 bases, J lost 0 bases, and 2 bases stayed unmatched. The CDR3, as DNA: TGTGCCAGCAGTAGACAGGGGGACTCTGGAAACACCATATATTTT. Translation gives CASSRQGDSGNTIYF.

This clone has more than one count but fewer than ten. The CDR3 DNA sequence: TGTGCCTCCCGACTCTCTACCAATTCACCCCTCCACTTT. Encoded protein: CASRLSTNSPLHF. The V gene is TRBV2, the J gene TRBJ1-6; D remains ambiguous. The CDR3 runs to 13 residues. Germline V gives CDR1 SNHLY, CDR2 FYNNEI. Trimming shortened V by 11 bases and J by 7 bases, and 15 bases separated the two germline ends.

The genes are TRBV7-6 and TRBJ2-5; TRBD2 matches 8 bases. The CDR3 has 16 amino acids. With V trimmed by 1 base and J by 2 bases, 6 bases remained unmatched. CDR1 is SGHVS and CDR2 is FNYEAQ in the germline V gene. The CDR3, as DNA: TGTGCCAGCAGCTTAGTCGGGGGGGCAAGACAAGAGACCCAGTACTTC. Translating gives CASSLVGGARQETQYF.

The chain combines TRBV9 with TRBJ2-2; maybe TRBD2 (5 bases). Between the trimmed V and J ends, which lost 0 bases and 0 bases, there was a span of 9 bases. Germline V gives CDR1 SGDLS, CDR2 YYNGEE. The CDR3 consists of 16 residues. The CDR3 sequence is CASSVAGSPNTGELFF. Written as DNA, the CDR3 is TGTGCCAGCAGCGTAGCGGGGAGCCCGAACACCGGGGAGCTGTTTTTT.

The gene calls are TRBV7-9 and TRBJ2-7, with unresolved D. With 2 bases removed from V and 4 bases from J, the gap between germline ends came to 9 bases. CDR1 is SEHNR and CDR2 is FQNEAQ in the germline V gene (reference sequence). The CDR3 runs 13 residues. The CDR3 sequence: CASSLPDGYEQYF. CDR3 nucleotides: TGTGCCAGCAGCTTACCGGACGGGTACGAGCAGTACTTC.

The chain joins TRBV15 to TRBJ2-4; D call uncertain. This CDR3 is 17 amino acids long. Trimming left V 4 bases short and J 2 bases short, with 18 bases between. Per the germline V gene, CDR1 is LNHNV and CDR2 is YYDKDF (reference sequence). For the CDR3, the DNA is TGTGCCACCAGCAAAGAGCTGTCAGATCTTACCAAAAACATTCAGTACTTC. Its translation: CATSKELSDLTKNIQYF.

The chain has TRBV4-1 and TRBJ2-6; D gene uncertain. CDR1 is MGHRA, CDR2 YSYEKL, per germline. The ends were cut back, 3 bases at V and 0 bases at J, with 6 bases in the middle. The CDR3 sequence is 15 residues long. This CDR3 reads CASSQGGSGANVLTF. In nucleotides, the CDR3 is TGCGCCAGCAGCCAGGGCGGCTCTGGGGCCAACGTCCTGACTTTC.

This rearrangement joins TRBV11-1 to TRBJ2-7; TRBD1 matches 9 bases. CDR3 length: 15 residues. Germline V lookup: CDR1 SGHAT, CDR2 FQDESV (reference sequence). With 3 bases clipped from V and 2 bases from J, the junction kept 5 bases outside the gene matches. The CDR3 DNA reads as TGTGCCAGCAGCTTCACCGGACAGGGGACCTACGAGCAGTACTTC. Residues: CASSFTGQGTYEQYF.

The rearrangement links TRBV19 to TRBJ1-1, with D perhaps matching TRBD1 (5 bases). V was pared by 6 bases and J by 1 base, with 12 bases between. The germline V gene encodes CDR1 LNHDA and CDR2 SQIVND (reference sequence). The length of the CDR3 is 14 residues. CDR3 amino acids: CASRSRGKNTEAFF. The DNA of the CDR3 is TGTGCCAGTAGATCCCGGGGGAAGAACACTGAAGCTTTCTTT.

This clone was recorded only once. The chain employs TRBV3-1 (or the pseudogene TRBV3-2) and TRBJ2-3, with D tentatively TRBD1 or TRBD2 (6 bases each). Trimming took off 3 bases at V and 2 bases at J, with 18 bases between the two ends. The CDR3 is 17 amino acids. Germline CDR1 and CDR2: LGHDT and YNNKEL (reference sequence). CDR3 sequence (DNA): TGTGCCAGCAGCCATGGGGAACGGGGGCGATTCACAGATACGCAGTATTTT. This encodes CASSHGERGRFTDTQYF.

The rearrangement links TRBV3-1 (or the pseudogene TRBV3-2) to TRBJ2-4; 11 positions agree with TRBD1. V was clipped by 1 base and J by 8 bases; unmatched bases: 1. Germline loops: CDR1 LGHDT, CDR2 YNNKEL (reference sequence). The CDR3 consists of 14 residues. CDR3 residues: CASSQGDRGDIQYF. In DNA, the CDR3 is TGTGCCAGCAGCCAAGGGGACAGGGGGGACATTCAGTACTTC.

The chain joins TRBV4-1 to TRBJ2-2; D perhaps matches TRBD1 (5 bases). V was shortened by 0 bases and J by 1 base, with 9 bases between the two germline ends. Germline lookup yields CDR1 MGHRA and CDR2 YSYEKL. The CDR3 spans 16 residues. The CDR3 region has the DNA TGCGCCAGCAGCCAAGATCCAACAGGGAACACCGGGGAGCTGTTTTTT. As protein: CASSQDPTGNTGELFF.

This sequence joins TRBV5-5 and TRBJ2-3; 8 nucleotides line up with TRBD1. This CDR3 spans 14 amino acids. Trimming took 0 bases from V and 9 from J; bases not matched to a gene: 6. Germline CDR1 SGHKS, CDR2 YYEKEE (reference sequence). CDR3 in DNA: TGTGCCAGCAGCTTGGACGGACAGGGAGACACGCAGTATTTT. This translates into CASSLDGQGDTQYF.

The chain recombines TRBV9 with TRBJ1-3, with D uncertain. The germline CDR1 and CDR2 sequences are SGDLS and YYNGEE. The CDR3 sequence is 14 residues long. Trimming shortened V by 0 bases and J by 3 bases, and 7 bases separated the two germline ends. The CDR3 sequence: CASSVDGDGNTIYF. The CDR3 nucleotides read TGTGCCAGCAGCGTAGATGGCGATGGAAACACCATATATTTT.

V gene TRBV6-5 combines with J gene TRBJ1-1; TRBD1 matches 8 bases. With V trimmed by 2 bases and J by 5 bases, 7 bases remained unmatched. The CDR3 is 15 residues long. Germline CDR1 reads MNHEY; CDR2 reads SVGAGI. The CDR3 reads CASSYQDRARTEAFF. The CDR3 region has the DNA TGTGCCAGCAGTTACCAGGACAGGGCGCGGACTGAAGCTTTCTTT.